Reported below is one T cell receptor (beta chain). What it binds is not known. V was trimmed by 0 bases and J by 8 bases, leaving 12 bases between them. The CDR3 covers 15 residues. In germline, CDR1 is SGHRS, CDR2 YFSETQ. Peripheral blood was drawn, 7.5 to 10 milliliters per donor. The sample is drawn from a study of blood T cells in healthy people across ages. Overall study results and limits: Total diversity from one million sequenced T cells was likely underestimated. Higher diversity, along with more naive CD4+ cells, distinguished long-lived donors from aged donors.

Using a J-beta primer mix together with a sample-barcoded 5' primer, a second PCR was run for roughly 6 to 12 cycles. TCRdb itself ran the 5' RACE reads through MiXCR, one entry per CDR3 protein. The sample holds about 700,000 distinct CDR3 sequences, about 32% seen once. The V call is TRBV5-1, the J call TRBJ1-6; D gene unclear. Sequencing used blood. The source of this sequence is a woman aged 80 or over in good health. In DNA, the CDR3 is TGCGCCAGCAGCTTGGTCGTGGCAGCCGATTCACCCCTCCACTTT. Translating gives CASSLVVAADSPLHF.